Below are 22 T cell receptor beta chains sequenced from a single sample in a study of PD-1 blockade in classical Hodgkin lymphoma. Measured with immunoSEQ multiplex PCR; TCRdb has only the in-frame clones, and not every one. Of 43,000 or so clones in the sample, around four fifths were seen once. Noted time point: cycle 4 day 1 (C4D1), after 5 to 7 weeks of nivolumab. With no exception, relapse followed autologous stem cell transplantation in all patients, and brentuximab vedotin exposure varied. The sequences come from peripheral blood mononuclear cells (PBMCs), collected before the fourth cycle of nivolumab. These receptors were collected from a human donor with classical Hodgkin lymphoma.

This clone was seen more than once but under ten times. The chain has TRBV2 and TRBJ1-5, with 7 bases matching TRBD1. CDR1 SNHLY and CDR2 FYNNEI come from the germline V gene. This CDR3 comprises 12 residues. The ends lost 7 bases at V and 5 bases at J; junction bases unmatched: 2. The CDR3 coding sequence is TGTGCCAGCAAGGGGGCGGATCAGCCCCAGCATTTT. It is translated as CASKGADQPQHF.

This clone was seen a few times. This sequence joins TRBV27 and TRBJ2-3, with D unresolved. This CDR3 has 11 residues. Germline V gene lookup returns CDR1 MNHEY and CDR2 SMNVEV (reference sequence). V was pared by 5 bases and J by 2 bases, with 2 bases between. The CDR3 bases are TGTGCCAGCAGTACCACAGATACGCAGTATTTT. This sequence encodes CASSTTDTQYF.

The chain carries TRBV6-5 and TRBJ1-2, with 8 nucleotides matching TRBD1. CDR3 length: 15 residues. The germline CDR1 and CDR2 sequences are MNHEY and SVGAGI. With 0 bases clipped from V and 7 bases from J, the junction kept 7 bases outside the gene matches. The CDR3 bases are TGTGCCAGCAGTTACTCGCCCGACAGGGGACGTGGCTACACCTTC. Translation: CASSYSPDRGRGYTF.

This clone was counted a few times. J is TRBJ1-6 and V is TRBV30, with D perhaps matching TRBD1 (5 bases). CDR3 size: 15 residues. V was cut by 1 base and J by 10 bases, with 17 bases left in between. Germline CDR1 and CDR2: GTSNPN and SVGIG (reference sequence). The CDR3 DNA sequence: TGTGCCTGGAGTGAGCTGGGGGTAAGGTACTCACCCCTCCACTTT. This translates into CAWSELGVRYSPLHF.

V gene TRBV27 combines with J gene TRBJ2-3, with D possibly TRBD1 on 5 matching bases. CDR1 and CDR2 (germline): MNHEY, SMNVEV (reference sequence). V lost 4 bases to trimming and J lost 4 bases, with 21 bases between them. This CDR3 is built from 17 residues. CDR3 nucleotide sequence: TGTGCCAGCAGTTCCCAATGGGGCCCGCCCCACCCAGATACGCAGTATTTT. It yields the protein CASSSQWGPPHPDTQYF.

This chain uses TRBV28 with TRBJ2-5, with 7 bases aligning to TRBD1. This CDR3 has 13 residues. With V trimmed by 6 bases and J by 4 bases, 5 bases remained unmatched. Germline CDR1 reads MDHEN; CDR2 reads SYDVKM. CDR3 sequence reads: CASSRQGTETQYF. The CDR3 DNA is TGTGCCAGCAGCCGACAGGGTACAGAGACCCAGTACTTC.

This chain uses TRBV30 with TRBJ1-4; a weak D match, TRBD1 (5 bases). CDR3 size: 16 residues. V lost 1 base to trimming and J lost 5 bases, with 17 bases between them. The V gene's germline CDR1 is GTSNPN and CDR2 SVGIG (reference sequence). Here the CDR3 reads CAWSDATGLYNEKLFF. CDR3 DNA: TGTGCCTGGAGTGATGCGACGGGACTCTACAATGAAAAACTGTTTTTT.

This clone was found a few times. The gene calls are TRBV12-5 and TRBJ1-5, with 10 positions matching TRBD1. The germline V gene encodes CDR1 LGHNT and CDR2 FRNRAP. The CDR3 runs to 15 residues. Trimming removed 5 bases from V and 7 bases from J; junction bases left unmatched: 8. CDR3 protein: CASGTTGTGAQPQHF. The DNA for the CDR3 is TGTGCTAGTGGTACCACCGGGACAGGGGCCCAGCCCCAGCATTTT.

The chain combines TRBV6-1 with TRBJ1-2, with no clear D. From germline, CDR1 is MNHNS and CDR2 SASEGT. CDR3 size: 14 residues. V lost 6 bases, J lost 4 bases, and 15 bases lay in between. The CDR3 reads CASRQFSQSYGYTF. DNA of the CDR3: TGTGCCAGCAGACAGTTTTCCCAAAGCTATGGCTACACCTTC.

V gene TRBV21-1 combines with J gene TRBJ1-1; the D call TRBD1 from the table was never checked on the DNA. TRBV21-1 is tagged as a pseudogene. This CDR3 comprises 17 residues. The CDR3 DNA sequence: TGTGCCAGCCTTACAAAGACTTCAAAGGCAGGGAAGGCTGAAGCTTTCTTT. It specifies CASLTKTSKAGKAEAFF.

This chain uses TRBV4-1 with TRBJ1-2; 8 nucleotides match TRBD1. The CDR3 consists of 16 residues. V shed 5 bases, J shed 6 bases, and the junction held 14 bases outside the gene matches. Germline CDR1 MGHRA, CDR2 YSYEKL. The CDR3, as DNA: TGCGCCAGCAGCGGACACGGGGACAGGAGGATCCATGGCTACACCTTC. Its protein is CASSGHGDRRIHGYTF.

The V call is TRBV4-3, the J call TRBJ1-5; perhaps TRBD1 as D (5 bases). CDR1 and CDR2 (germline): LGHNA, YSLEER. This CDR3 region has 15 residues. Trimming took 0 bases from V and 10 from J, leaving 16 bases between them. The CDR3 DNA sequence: TGCGCCAGCAGCCAAGATTCCCCAGGGAAAGGACCCCAGCATTTT. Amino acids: CASSQDSPGKGPQHF.

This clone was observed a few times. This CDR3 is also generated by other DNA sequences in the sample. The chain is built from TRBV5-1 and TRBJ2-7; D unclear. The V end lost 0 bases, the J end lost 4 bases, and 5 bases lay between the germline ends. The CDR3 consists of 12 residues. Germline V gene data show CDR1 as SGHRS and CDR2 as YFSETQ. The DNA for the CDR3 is TGCGCCAGCAGCTTGGGGGGTTACGAGCAGTACTTC. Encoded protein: CASSLGGYEQYF.

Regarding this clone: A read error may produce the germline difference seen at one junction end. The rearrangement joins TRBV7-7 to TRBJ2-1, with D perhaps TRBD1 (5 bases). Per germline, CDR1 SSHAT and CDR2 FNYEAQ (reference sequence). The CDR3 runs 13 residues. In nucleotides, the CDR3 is TGTGCTAGCAGCTTTAGGGGCTACAATGAGCAGTTCTTC. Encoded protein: CASSFRGYNEQFF. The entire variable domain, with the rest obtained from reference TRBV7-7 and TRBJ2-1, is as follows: GAGVSQSPRYKVTKRGQDVTLRCDPISSHATLYWYQQALGQGPEFLTYFNYEAQPDKSGLPSDRFSAERPEGSISTLTIQRTEQRDSAMYRCASSFRGYNEQFFGPGTRLTVL.

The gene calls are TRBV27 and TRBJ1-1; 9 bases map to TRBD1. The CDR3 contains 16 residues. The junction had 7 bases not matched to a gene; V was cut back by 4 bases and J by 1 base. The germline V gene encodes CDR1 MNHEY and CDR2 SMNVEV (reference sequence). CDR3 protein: CASSYGGTGSNTEAFF. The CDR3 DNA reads TGTGCCAGCAGTTATGGGGGGACAGGGTCGAACACTGAAGCTTTCTTT.

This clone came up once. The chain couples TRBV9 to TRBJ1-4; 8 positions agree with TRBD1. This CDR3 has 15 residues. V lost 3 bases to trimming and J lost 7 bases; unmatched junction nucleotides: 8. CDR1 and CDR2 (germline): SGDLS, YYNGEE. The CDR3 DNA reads TGTGCCAGCAGCGCCCGACAGGGGATTTCTGAAAAACTGTTTTTT. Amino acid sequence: CASSARQGISEKLFF.

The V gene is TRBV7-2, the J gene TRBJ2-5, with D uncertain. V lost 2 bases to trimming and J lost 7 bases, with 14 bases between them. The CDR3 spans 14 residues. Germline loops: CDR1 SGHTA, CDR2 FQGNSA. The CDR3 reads CASSLLLVHRTQYF. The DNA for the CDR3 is TGTGCCAGCAGCTTACTCCTGGTGCATAGGACCCAGTACTTC. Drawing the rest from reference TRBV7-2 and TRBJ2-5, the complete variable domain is GAGVSQSPSNKVTEKGKDVELRCDPISGHTALYWYRQSLGQGLEFLIYFQGNSAPDKSGLPSDRFSAERTGGSVSTLTIQRTQQEDSAVYLCASSLLLVHRTQYFGPGTRLLVL.

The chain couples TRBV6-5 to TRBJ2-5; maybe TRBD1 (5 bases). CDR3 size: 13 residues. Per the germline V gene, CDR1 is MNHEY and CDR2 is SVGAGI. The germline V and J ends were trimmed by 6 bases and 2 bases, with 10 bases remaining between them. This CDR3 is CASSRTYQETQYF. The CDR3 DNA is TGTGCCAGCAGCAGGACATATCAAGAGACCCAGTACTTC.

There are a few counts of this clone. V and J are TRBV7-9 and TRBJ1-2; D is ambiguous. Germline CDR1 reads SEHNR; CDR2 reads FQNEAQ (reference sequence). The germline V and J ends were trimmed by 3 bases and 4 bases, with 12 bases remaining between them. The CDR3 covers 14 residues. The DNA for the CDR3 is TGTGCCAGCAGCTTTGGTCTGGACTCCTATGGCTACACCTTC. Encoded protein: CASSFGLDSYGYTF.

The CDR3 spells CSVVAGGTDTQYF. In nucleotides, the CDR3 is TGCAGCGTCGTAGCGGGGGGCACAGATACGCAGTATTTT. The chain carries TRBV29-1 and TRBJ2-3; 9 bases agree with TRBD2. The germline V gene encodes CDR1 SQVTM and CDR2 ANQGSEA. V lost 6 bases to trimming and J lost 1 base; unmatched junction nucleotides: 2. The CDR3 loop spans 13 amino acids.

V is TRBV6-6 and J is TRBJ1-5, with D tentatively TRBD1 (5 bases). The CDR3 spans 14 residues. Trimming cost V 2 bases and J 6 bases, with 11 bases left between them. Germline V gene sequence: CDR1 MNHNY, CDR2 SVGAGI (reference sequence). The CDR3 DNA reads TGTGCCAGCAGTTACGGGGCAGGGATTCAGCCCCAGCATTTT. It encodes CASSYGAGIQPQHF.

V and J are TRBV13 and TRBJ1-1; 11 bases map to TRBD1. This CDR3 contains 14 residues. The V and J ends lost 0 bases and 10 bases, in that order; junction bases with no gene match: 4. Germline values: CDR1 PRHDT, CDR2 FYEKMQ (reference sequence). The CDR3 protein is CASSLGGTGGIAFF. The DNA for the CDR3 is TGTGCCAGCAGCTTAGGCGGGACAGGGGGTATAGCTTTCTTT.